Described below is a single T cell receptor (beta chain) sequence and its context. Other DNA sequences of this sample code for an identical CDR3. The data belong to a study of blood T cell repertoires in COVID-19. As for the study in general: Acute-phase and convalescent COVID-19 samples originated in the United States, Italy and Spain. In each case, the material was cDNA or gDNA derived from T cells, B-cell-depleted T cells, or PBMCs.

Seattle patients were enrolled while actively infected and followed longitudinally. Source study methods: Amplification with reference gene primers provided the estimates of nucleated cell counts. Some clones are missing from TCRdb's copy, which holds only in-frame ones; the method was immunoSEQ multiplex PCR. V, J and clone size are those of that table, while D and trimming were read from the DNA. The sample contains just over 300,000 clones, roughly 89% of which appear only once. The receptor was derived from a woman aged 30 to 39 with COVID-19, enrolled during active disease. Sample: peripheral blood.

The CDR3 region has the DNA TGTGCCAGCAGCCGGGACAGGGGAGAGACCCAGTACTTC. Translating gives CASSRDRGETQYF. V and J are TRBV7-8 and TRBJ2-5; 10 nucleotides align to TRBD1. Trimming removed 5 bases from V and 4 bases from J; junction bases left unmatched: 1. The CDR3 loop spans 13 amino acids. The germline V gene encodes CDR1 SGHVS and CDR2 FQNEAQ.